What follows are 15 T cell receptor beta chains derived from one specimen sequenced in a study of blood T cell repertoires in COVID-19. Method: immunoSEQ multiplex PCR; TCRdb's copy keeps in-frame clones and lacks some. The sample lists tens of thousands of clones, 75% to 90% seen once, with about 12% in the top ten. Sequencing was performed on peripheral blood. The receptors originated from a human donor in a cohort sampled during active COVID-19.

This clone was seen only a few times. One junction end does not reproduce the germline sequence, and a read error may be involved. The rearrangement links TRBV5-4 to TRBJ2-6, with 10 bases fitting TRBD1. This CDR3 has 14 amino acids. CDR1 SGHNT and CDR2 YYREEE come from the germline V gene (reference sequence). The CDR3 region is CASSMGTGVNVLTF. The CDR3 region has the DNA TGTGCCAGCAGCATGGGGACAGGGGTCAACGTCCTGACTTTC.

The chain has TRBV19 and TRBJ1-1; 7 bases agree with TRBD1. There are 16 residues in the CDR3. J gave up 1 base and V 3 bases, and 8 bases lay outside the gene matches. The V gene's germline CDR1 is LNHDA and CDR2 SQIVND (reference sequence). This CDR3 is CASSMNPGGWNTEAFF. The CDR3 nucleotides read TGTGCCAGTAGTATGAACCCAGGGGGGTGGAACACTGAAGCTTTCTTT.

This rearrangement joins TRBV4-2 to TRBJ1-3; TRBD1 matches 11 bases. With V trimmed by 2 bases and J by 3 bases, 6 bases remained unmatched. The CDR3 length is 17 residues. Germline CDR1 LGHNA, CDR2 YNFKEQ. In nucleotides, the CDR3 is TGTGCCAGCAGCCAACCATCGGACAGGGGGCTTGGAAACACCATATATTTT. Translating gives CASSQPSDRGLGNTIYF.

The chain employs TRBV20-1 and TRBJ1-1; 8 bases map to TRBD1. J lost 5 bases, V lost 6 bases, and 2 bases had no gene match. Germline-derived CDR1 and CDR2 are DFQATT and SNEGSKA (reference sequence). The CDR3 length is 11 residues. Here the CDR3 reads CSADRGTEAFF. As DNA, the CDR3 is TGCAGTGCCGACAGGGGAACTGAAGCTTTCTTT.

This chain uses TRBV2 with TRBJ2-5; possibly TRBD1 for D (5 bases). V was trimmed by 7 bases and J by 0 bases, leaving 9 bases between them. Germline CDR1 and CDR2: SNHLY and FYNNEI. The CDR3 totals 13 residues. The CDR3 sequence is CASTDRNQETQYF. As DNA, the CDR3 is TGTGCCAGCACCGACAGAAACCAAGAGACCCAGTACTTC. Full variable domain (outside the CDR3, taken from reference TRBV2 and TRBJ2-5): EPEVTQTPSHQVTQMGQEVILRCVPISNHLYFYWYRQILGQKVEFLVSFYNNEISEKSEIFDDQFSVERPDGSNFTLKIRSTKLEDSAMYFCASTDRNQETQYFGPGTRLLVL.

The genes are TRBV27 and TRBJ2-7; 7 bases are a match to TRBD2. With 3 bases clipped from V and 6 bases from J, the junction kept 5 bases outside the gene matches. CDR1 is MNHEY and CDR2 is SMNVEV in the germline V gene (reference sequence). The CDR3 is 13 residues long. CDR3 nucleotide sequence: TGTGCCAGCAGTTTGCGTCGGGAGGCCGAGCAGTACTTC. It is translated as CASSLRREAEQYF.

The chain combines TRBV29-1 with TRBJ1-2; possibly TRBD1 for D (5 bases). Germline CDR1 and CDR2: SQVTM and ANQGSEA. Trimming left V 6 bases short and J 2 bases short, with 13 bases between. CDR3 length: 13 amino acids. The CDR3 DNA reads TGCAGCGTCGGCGGGGGTCTCAACTATGGCTACACCTTC. Encoded protein: CSVGGGLNYGYTF.

This chain uses TRBV18 with TRBJ2-7; D possibly corresponds to TRBD1 (5 bases). Germline V CDR1 and CDR2: KGHSH, LQKENI. Deletions cut 5 bases from V and 3 bases from J, with 14 bases between. This CDR3 has 14 residues. The CDR3 sequence is CASSSDSQFYEQYF. The CDR3 region has the DNA TGTGCCAGCTCAAGCGACAGTCAGTTCTACGAGCAGTACTTC.

The CDR3 region is CAISESGTNYEQYF. CDR3 coding DNA: TGTGCCATCAGTGAGAGCGGGACGAATTACGAGCAGTACTTC. This chain connects TRBV10-3 to TRBJ2-7, with TRBD2 identical over 7 bases. The CDR3 sequence is 14 residues long. The germline gives CDR1 ENHRY, CDR2 SYGVKD. The V and J ends lost 2 bases and 4 bases, in that order; junction bases with no gene match: 5.

This chain uses TRBV6-5 with TRBJ2-1, with 8 nucleotides matching TRBD2. Losses at the gene ends were 10 bases for V and 3 bases for J; bases not matched to a gene: 8. Germline V CDR1 and CDR2: MNHEY, SVGAGI. The CDR3 length is 14 residues. CDR3 coding DNA: TGTGCCACCAAGGCCAGCGGGAGCTACAATGAGCAGTTCTTC. The encoded protein is CATKASGSYNEQFF.

The rearrangement uses TRBV11-2 and TRBJ1-3; tentative D call: TRBD1 (5 bases). In germline, CDR1 is SGHAT, CDR2 FQNNGV. Between the trimmed V and J ends, which lost 2 bases and 4 bases, there was a span of 18 bases. The CDR3 consists of 17 residues. CDR3 in DNA: TGTGCCAGCAGCTTATTCGTGGGGCTCCTATCCGGAAACACCATATATTTT. This codes for CASSLFVGLLSGNTIYF.

This chain links TRBV3-1 (or the pseudogene TRBV3-2) with TRBJ1-5, with D perhaps TRBD1 (6 bases). The CDR3 totals 14 residues. The V gene's germline CDR1 is LGHDT and CDR2 YNNKEL (reference sequence). Trimming left V 2 bases short and J 5 bases short, with 10 bases between. This chain's CDR3 is CASSQSHRDQPQHF. The CDR3 DNA reads TGTGCCAGCAGCCAATCCCACAGGGATCAGCCCCAGCATTTT.

The chain uses TRBV30 and TRBJ2-2; 9 bases line up with TRBD1. CDR3 length: 16 amino acids. The trim removed 2 bases at V and 3 bases at J, leaving 7 bases unmatched. Germline V gene sequence: CDR1 GTSNPN, CDR2 SVGIG (reference sequence). CDR3 sequence (DNA): TGTGCCTGGAGTACCCCCGGGACAGGGCACACCGGGGAGCTGTTTTTT. It is translated as CAWSTPGTGHTGELFF.

This clone is a singleton in its sample. The V gene is TRBV7-9, the J gene TRBJ1-3; D gene uncertain. There are 15 residues in the CDR3. Deletions cut 5 bases from V and 4 bases from J, with 15 bases between. CDR1 is SEHNR, CDR2 FQNEAQ, per germline (reference sequence). The CDR3 DNA sequence: TGTGCCAGCAGCCCGAGGAGGGATTCAGGAAACACCATATATTTT. It encodes CASSPRRDSGNTIYF.

The rearrangement uses TRBV10-3 and TRBJ2-1; 12 bases are a match to TRBD1. The CDR3 is 14 residues long. In germline, CDR1 is ENHRY, CDR2 SYGVKD. V shed 5 bases, J shed 8 bases, and the junction held 4 bases outside the gene matches. The CDR3 region is CAISPGQGADEQFF. The CDR3 DNA reads as TGTGCCATCAGTCCGGGACAGGGGGCAGATGAGCAGTTCTTC.